These 16 T cell receptor beta chains came from one sample sequenced in a study of cytomegalovirus exposure and HLA in healthy donors. PCR involved 60 Vbeta and 13 Jbeta primers. The assay was immunoSEQ multiplex PCR, and TCRdb's table has in-frame clones only and misses some. Of around 180,000 clones listed, 80% were seen once; the top ten hold around 7%. Material: PBMCs. The source is a man aged 30 to 39 in good health and CMV-seropositive.

The J gene is TRBJ1-5, the V gene TRBV21-1; the table's D call of TRBD1 was not tested on the DNA. TRBV21-1 is a pseudogene segment. The CDR3 spans 20 residues. The CDR3 DNA sequence: TGTGCCAGCAGCAAATCTGAAGACAGGGGGCCCACCCCAAGCAATCAGCCCCAGCATTTT. This gives the protein CASSKSEDRGPTPSNQPQHF.

V and J are TRBV28 and TRBJ1-2; 9 bases align to TRBD1. Per germline, CDR1 MDHEN and CDR2 SYDVKM. The trim removed 6 bases at V and 4 bases at J, leaving 9 bases unmatched. This CDR3 has 15 amino acids. The CDR3 nucleotides read TGTGCCAGCAGGATAGCGGGACAGGGAGGCTATGGCTACACCTTC. This gives the protein CASRIAGQGGYGYTF.

This clone was observed once. J is TRBJ1-3 and V is TRBV4-2; D is uncertain. V lost 2 bases and J 0 bases, leaving 11 bases between the germline ends. The germline V gene has CDR1 LGHNA and CDR2 YNFKEQ. The CDR3 sequence is 16 residues long. This CDR3 reads CASSQSEENSGNTIYF. Written as DNA, the CDR3 is TGTGCCAGCAGCCAATCGGAGGAAAACTCTGGAAACACCATATATTTT.

V is TRBV27 and J is TRBJ2-5; D remains unclear. From germline, CDR1 is MNHEY and CDR2 SMNVEV (reference sequence). The CDR3 extends over 13 amino acids. V was shortened by 3 bases and J by 2 bases, with 7 bases between the two germline ends. CDR3 region: CASSFRRQETQYF. CDR3 in DNA: TGTGCCAGCAGTTTCCGGCGGCAAGAGACCCAGTACTTC.

With regard to this clone: At one of its ends the junction is not consistent with the germline gene, which may arise from a read error. The chain combines TRBV7-6 with TRBJ2-6; a possible D gene is TRBD2 (7 bases). CDR1 and CDR2 (germline): SGHVS, FNYEAQ. The CDR3 is 15 residues long. The CDR3 sequence is CASSLGPRGGNVLTF. CDR3 sequence (DNA): TGTGCCAGCAGCTTAGGCCCGAGGGGGGGCAACGTCCTGACTTTC.

This clone was observed a single time. The chain combines TRBV19 with TRBJ2-7, with TRBD1 as a possible D gene (6 bases). Trimming pared 5 bases from V and 2 bases from J, leaving 13 bases between. The length of the CDR3 is 14 residues. Germline V CDR1 and CDR2: LNHDA, SQIVND (reference sequence). CDR3 bases: TGTGCCAGTAGTCCCAGGCAGGGGCCCTACGAGCAGTACTTC. It yields the protein CASSPRQGPYEQYF.

In this sample, this clone turned up once. The chain employs TRBV6-5 and TRBJ1-1, with 9 bases lining up with TRBD1. Losses at the gene ends were 5 bases for V and 4 bases for J; bases not matched to a gene: 5. The V gene's germline CDR1 is MNHEY and CDR2 SVGAGI. The CDR3 sequence is 14 residues long. The CDR3 region has the DNA TGTGCCAGCAGTGCGGACAGGGGAGGCACTGAAGCTTTCTTT. Translation: CASSADRGGTEAFF.

This chain joins TRBV7-9 and TRBJ1-1; 10 bases fit TRBD1. Trimming took 6 bases from V and 4 from J; bases not matched to a gene: 11. The CDR3 length is 16 residues. CDR1 is SEHNR, CDR2 FQNEAQ, per germline (reference sequence). The CDR3 nucleotides read TGTGCCAGCAGTTCTCGACAGGGGGCGCGGGGCACTGAAGCTTTCTTT. It specifies CASSSRQGARGTEAFF.

The rearrangement uses TRBV5-6 and TRBJ1-1, with TRBD1 matching 7 bases. V dropped 3 bases and J dropped 4; count of bases not matched to a gene: 12. Per the germline V gene, CDR1 is SGHDT and CDR2 is YYEEEE. The CDR3 runs to 16 residues. The CDR3 DNA reads TGTGCCAGCAGCTCGATAAAGAACAGGGGAGGCACTGAAGCTTTCTTT. Protein sequence: CASSSIKNRGGTEAFF.

A word on this clone: One end of the junction fails to match germline, which may point to a read error. The J gene is TRBJ1-1, the V gene TRBV7-9; TRBD1 aligns across 10 bases. This CDR3 spans 16 amino acids. Germline values: CDR1 SEHNR, CDR2 FQNEAQ (reference sequence). CDR3 coding DNA: TGTTCCAGCAGCCCTACTACCGGGACAGGGGCGGATGAAGCTTTCTTT. This translates into CSSSPTTGTGADEAFF.

The CDR3 is CASSIQGQGEQFF. The CDR3 region has the DNA TGTGCCAGTAGTATCCAAGGACAGGGGGAGCAGTTCTTC. The V call is TRBV19, the J call TRBJ2-1; 9 nucleotides match TRBD1. Germline V CDR1 and CDR2: LNHDA, SQIVND (reference sequence). V dropped 3 bases and J dropped 10; count of bases not matched to a gene: 4. The CDR3 is 13 residues long.

The chain has TRBV19 and TRBJ1-2, with 7 bases aligning to TRBD1. This CDR3 has 15 amino acids. The trim removed 5 bases at V and 1 base at J, leaving 7 bases unmatched. Germline V gene sequence: CDR1 LNHDA, CDR2 SQIVND (reference sequence). CDR3 DNA sequence: TGTGCCAGTAGTGTCATCGGACAGGATAACTATGGCTACACCTTC. Encoded protein: CASSVIGQDNYGYTF.

The chain couples TRBV6-5 to TRBJ1-1; D might be TRBD1 (5 bases). Trimming took 0 bases from V and 1 from J, leaving 9 bases between them. The germline gives CDR1 MNHEY, CDR2 SVGAGI. The CDR3 is made up of 15 amino acids. For the CDR3, the DNA is TGTGCCAGCAGTTACTCAATGGGGCGGAACACTGAAGCTTTCTTT. The encoded protein is CASSYSMGRNTEAFF.

This chain uses TRBV5-1 with TRBJ2-1; 8 nucleotides align to TRBD2. The CDR3 runs to 17 residues. Trimming took 2 bases from V and 0 from J; bases not matched to a gene: 7. Germline assignment: CDR1 SGHRS and CDR2 YFSETQ. The CDR3 sequence is CASSFTAGVPSYNEQFF. CDR3 DNA sequence: TGCGCCAGCAGCTTCACAGCGGGGGTCCCCTCCTACAATGAGCAGTTCTTC.

The rearrangement uses TRBV25-1 and TRBJ2-7; 7 bases fit TRBD1. V dropped 3 bases and J dropped 4; count of bases not matched to a gene: 9. CDR1 and CDR2 (germline): MGHDK, SYGVNS. The CDR3 extends over 15 amino acids. CDR3 in DNA: TGTGCCAGCAGTGACAAGGGGGCCAGACTTTACGAGCAGTACTTC. Translating gives CASSDKGARLYEQYF.

The chain combines TRBV11-3 with TRBJ2-5, with D unresolved. Trimming shortened V by 5 bases and J by 1 base, and 8 bases separated the two germline ends. Germline lookup yields CDR1 SGHNT and CDR2 YENEEA. The CDR3 has 13 residues. In nucleotides, the CDR3 is TGTGCCAGCAGCCCTCTCTCCCAAGAGACCCAGTACTTC. Its translation is CASSPLSQETQYF.